This T cell receptor (beta chain) was identified in a study of T cells in Graves' hyperthyroidism and ophthalmopathy. What was amplified from RNA transcripts were TCR beta CDR3 regions. Using the HTBI primer set, a first-round RT-PCR was run on the TCR CDR3. TCRdb re-called the multiplex PCR reads through MiXCR, storing one row per CDR3 protein. The sample records fewer than 55,000 distinct CDR3 sequences, roughly 56% being singletons. V was clipped by 4 bases and J by 5 bases; unmatched bases: 9. Germline-derived CDR1 and CDR2 are SQVTM and ANQGSEA. CDR3 length: 14 amino acids. Sequencing was performed on peripheral blood or thyroid tissue (not recorded which). The clonotype was recovered from a man aged 18 to 30 with Graves' hyperthyroidism. The chain couples TRBV29-1 to TRBJ2-7; TRBD1 aligns across 9 bases. In DNA form, the CDR3 reads TGCAGCGTTGGCGAGGACAGGGGACGGGACGAGCAGTACTTC. Protein sequence: CSVGEDRGRDEQYF.